Included here is one TCR beta chain sequence, with context. Its cognate antigen is unknown. The CDR3 is made up of 14 amino acids. The ends were cut back, 9 bases at V and 5 bases at J, with 17 bases in the middle. The V gene's germline CDR1 is MDHEN and CDR2 SYDVKM. This entry comes from a study of T-cell memory formation after mild COVID-19. Points from the study as a whole: Pre-infection memory already had some responding clones, implying cross-reactive memory joined. Day 15 to 85 contracting clones showed balanced CD4/CD8; later expanders leaned CD4+.

TCRdb independently ran MiXCR on the 5' RACE reads; one entry per CDR3 protein. The sample contains some 320,000 distinct CDR3 sequences, 14% of which appear only once. The sequence derives from a man aged 18-30 years who had mild COVID-19 (a few samples of this study predate the infection). Cell type and time point are not known. The chain combines TRBV28 with TRBJ1-5; D uncertain. Source material: PBMCs or a T cell subset sorted from them (not recorded which). The CDR3 DNA sequence: TGTGCCAGTTGGTCCGGTCGAGGAGATCAGCCCCAGCATTTT. Protein: CASWSGRGDQPQHF. The full variable domain, rest sourced from reference TRBV28 and TRBJ1-5, is DVKVTQSSRYLVKRTGEKVFLECVQDMDHENMFWYRQDPGLGLRLIYFSYDVKMKEKGDIPEGYSVSREKKERFSLILESASTNQTSMYLCASWSGRGDQPQHFGDGTRLSIL.